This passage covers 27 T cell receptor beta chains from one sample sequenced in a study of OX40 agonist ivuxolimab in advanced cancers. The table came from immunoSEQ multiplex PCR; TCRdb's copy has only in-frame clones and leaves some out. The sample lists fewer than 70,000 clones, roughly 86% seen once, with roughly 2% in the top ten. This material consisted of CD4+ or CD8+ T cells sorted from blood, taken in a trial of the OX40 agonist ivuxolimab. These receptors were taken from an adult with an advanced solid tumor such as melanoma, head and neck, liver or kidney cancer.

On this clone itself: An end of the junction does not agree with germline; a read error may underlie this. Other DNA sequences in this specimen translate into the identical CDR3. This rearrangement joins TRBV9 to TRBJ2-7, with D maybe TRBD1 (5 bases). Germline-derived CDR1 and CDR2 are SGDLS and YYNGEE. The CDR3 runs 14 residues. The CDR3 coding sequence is TGTGCCAGCAGCCCCGAACGACAGCTCGGCGAGCAGTACTTT. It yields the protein CASSPERQLGEQYF.

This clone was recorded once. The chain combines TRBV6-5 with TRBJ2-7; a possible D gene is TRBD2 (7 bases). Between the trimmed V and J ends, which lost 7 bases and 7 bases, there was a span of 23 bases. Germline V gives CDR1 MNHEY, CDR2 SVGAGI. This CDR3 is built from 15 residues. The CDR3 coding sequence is TGTGCCAGCAAGTCTATTGGGGGGGCCTTGCAAGAGCAGTACTTC. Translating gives CASKSIGGALQEQYF.

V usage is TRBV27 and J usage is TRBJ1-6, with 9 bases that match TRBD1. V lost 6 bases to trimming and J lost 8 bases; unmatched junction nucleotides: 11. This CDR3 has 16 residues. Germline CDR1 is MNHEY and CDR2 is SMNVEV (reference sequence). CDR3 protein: CASSRPGQGKDSPLHF. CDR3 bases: TGTGCCAGCAGCCGACCGGGACAGGGAAAGGATTCACCCCTCCACTTT.

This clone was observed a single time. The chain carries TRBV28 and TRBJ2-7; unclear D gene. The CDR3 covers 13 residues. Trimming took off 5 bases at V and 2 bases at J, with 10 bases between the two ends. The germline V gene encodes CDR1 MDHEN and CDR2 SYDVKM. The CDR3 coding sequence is TGTGCCAGCAGTCTGACCGGCCCCTACGAGCAGTACTTC. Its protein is CASSLTGPYEQYF.

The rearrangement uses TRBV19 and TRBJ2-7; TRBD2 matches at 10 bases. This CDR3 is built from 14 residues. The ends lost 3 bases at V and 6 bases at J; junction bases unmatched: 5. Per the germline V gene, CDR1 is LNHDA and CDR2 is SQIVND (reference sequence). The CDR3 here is CASSMRTSGAEQYF. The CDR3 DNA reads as TGTGCCAGTAGTATGCGGACTAGCGGTGCCGAGCAGTACTTC.

CDR3 DNA: TGTGCCAGCAGCGTGGGGGGGCAGAACACTGAAGCTTTCTTT. Translated, it gives CASSVGGQNTEAFF. V and J are TRBV9 and TRBJ1-1; weak D call: TRBD1 (6 bases). Looked up from germline, CDR1 is SGDLS and CDR2 is YYNGEE. Trimming cost V 2 bases and J 1 base, with 9 bases left between them. CDR3 length: 14 amino acids.

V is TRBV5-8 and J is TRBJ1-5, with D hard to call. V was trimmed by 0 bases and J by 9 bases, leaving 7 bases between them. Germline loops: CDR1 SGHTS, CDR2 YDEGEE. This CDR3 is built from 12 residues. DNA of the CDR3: TGTGCCAGCAGCTTGGACCTGAGGCCCCAGCATTTT. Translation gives CASSLDLRPQHF.

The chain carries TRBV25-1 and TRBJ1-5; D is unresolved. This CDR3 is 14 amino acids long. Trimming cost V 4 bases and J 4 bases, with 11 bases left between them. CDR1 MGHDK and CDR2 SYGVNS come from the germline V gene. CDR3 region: CASSAPAGNQPQHF. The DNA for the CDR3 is TGTGCCAGCAGTGCCCCGGCGGGGAATCAGCCCCAGCATTTT.

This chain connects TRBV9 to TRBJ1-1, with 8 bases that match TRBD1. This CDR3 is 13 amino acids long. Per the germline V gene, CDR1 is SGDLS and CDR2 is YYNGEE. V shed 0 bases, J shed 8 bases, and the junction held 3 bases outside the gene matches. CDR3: CASSVGRTGEAFF. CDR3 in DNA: TGTGCCAGCAGCGTAGGGCGGACAGGGGAAGCTTTCTTT.

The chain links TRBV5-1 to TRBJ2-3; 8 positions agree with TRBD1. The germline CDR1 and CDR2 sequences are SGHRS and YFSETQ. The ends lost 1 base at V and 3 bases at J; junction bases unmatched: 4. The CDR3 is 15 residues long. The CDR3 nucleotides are TGCGCCAGCAGCTTGCAGGACAGGGAGACAGATACGCAGTATTTT. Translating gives CASSLQDRETDTQYF.

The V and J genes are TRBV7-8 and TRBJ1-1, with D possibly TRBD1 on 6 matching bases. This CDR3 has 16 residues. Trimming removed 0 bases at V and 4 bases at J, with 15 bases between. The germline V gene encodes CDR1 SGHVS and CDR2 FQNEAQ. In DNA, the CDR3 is TGTGCCAGCAGCTTAGCGGTCAGGGGATCGACCACTGAAGCTTTCTTT. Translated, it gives CASSLAVRGSTTEAFF.

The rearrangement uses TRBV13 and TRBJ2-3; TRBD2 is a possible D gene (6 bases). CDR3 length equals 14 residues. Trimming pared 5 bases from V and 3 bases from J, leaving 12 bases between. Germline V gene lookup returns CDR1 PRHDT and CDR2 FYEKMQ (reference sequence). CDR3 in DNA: TGTGCCAGCAGCACCGGGGGTCTGACAGATACGCAGTATTTT. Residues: CASSTGGLTDTQYF.

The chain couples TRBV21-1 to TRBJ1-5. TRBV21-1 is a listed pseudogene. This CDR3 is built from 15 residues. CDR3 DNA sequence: TGTGCCAGCAGCCGACAAGGCGGGAGCAATCAGCCCCAGCATTTT. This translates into CASSRQGGSNQPQHF.

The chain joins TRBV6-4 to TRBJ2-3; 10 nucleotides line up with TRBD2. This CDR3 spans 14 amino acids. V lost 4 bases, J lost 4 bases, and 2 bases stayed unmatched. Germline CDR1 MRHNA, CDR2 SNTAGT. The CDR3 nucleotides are TGTGCCAGCAGTGTACTAGCGGGATCAGATACGCAGTATTTT. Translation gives CASSVLAGSDTQYF.

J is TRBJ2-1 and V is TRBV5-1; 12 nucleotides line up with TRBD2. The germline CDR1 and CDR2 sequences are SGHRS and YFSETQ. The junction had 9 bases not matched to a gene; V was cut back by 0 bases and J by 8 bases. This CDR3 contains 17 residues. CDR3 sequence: CASSLGLTSGRGDEQFF. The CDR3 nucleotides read TGCGCCAGCAGCTTGGGATTGACTAGCGGGAGAGGCGATGAGCAGTTCTTC.

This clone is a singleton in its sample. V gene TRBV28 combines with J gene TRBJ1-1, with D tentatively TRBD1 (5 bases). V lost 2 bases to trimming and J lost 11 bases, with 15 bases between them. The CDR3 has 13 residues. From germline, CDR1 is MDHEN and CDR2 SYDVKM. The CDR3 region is CASSLGQGVLAFF. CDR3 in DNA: TGTGCCAGCAGTTTAGGGCAGGGTGTTTTGGCTTTCTTT.

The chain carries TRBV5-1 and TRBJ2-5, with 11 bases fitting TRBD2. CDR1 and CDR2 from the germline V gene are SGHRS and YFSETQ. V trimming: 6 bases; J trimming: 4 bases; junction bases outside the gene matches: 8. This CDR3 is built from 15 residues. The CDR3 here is CASIPLAGGRETQYF. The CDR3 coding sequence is TGCGCCAGCATACCCTTAGCGGGAGGGCGAGAGACCCAGTACTTC.

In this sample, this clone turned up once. The CDR3 DNA is TGTGCCAGTACCAAGGAGGTTTCGGGGCAGCCCCAGCATTTT. Its translation is CASTKEVSGQPQHF. This rearrangement joins TRBV19 to TRBJ1-5; no clear D. Germline lookup yields CDR1 LNHDA and CDR2 SQIVND (reference sequence). The CDR3 covers 14 residues. The ends were cut back, 7 bases at V and 7 bases at J, with 17 bases in the middle.

CDR3 coding DNA: TGTGCCAGCAGCTGGGGGGTGGGACCCTACGAGCAGTACTTC. Translating it yields CASSWGVGPYEQYF. The rearrangement uses TRBV7-3 and TRBJ2-7; tentative D call: TRBD2 (6 bases). The CDR3 spans 14 residues. The V gene's germline CDR1 is SGHTA and CDR2 FQGTGA. V lost 4 bases, J lost 2 bases, and 12 bases lay in between.

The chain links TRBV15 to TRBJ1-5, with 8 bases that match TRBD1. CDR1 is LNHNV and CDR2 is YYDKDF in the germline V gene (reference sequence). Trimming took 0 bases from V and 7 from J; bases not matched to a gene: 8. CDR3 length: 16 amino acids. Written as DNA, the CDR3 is TGTGCCACCAGCAGAGATATCACAGGGGGTCGGCAGCCCCAGCATTTT. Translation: CATSRDITGGRQPQHF.

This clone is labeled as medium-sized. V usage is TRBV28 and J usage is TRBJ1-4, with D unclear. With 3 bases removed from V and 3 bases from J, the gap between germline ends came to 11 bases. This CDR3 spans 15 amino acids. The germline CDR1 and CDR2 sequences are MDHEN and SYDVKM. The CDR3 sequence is CASSFFKGSNEKLFF. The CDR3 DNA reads TGTGCCAGCAGTTTCTTTAAGGGCTCTAATGAAAAACTGTTTTTT.

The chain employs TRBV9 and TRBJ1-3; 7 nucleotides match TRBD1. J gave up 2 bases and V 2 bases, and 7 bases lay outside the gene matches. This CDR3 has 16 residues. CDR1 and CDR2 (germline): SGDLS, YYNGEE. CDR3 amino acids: CASSVTTGRAGNTIYF. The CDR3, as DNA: TGTGCCAGCAGCGTTACGACAGGGAGGGCTGGAAACACCATATATTTT.

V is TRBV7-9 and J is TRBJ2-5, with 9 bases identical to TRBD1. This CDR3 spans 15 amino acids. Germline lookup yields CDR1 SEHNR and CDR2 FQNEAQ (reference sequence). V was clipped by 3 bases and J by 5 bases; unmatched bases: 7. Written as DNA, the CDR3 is TGTGCCAGCAGCTTGGGACAGGGCTCTACGGAGACCCAGTACTTC. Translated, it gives CASSLGQGSTETQYF. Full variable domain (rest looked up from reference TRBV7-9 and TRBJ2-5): DTGVSQNPRHKITKRGQNVTFRCDPISEHNRLYWYRQTLGQGPEFLTYFQNEAQLEKSRLLSDRFSAERPKGSFSTLEIQRTEQGDSAMYLCASSLGQGSTETQYFGPGTRLLVL.

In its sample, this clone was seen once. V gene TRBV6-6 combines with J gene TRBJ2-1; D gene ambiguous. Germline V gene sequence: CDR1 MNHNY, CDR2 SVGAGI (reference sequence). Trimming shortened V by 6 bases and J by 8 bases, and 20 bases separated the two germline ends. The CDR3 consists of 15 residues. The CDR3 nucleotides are TGTGCCAGCAGCCCAATAACGCACACACGGGATGAGCAGTTCTTC. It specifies CASSPITHTRDEQFF.

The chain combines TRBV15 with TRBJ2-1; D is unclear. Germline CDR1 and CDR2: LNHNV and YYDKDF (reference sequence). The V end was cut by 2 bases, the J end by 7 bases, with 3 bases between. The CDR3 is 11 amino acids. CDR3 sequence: CATSRNNEQFF. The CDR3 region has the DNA TGTGCCACCAGCAGAAATAATGAGCAGTTCTTC.

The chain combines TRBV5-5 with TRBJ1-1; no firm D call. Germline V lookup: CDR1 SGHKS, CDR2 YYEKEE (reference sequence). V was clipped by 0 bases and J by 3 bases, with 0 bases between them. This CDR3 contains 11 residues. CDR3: CASSLDTEAFF. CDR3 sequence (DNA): TGTGCCAGCAGCTTGGACACTGAAGCTTTCTTT. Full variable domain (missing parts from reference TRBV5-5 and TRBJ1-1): DAGVTQSPTHLIKTRGQQVTLRCSPISGHKSVSWYQQVLGQGPQFIFQYYEKEERGRGNFPDRFSARQFPNYSSELNVNALLLGDSALYLCASSLDTEAFFGQGTRLTVV.

CDR3 protein: CASSLTGNTIYF. The CDR3 region has the DNA TGTGCCAGCAGCCTGACGGGAAACACCATATATTTT. The V gene is TRBV11-2, the J gene TRBJ1-3, with D unresolved. The CDR3 is 12 amino acids. V lost 5 bases, J lost 4 bases, and 6 bases lay in between. Germline lookup yields CDR1 SGHAT and CDR2 FQNNGV.